This paragraph covers one TCR beta chain sequence. The antigen remains undetermined. The data belong to a study of blood T cells in healthy people across ages. Germline CDR1 MNHEY, CDR2 SVGEGT. The CDR3 loop spans 19 amino acids. V lost 3 bases to trimming and J lost 5 bases; unmatched junction nucleotides: 14. Those donating, healthy Caucasian individuals from Russia, were aged roughly 6 to 100. Primers used in a second PCR of about 6 to 11 cycles were a sample-barcoded 5' primer and a J-beta primer mix. Every sample produced at least 3 million CDR3-containing paired-end reads. TCRdb processed the 5' RACE reads anew with MiXCR; each CDR3 protein has one entry. Of 720,000 or so distinct CDR3 sequences listed, around two fifths are singletons. Broader study findings: CMV status of donors was not determined, possibly confounding expanded clonotype changes.

The chain is built from TRBV6-2 or TRBV6-3 and TRBJ2-1, with 12 nucleotides matching TRBD1. Sequenced input: blood. The receptor's source is a man of 80 years or more in good health. In nucleotides, the CDR3 is TGTGCCAGCAGTTATCTCCGGGACAGGGGGCGCGGCGGCCACAATGAGCAGTTCTTC. This codes for CASSYLRDRGRGGHNEQFF.